A selection of T cell receptor beta chains follows, all from one sample in a study of cytomegalovirus exposure and HLA in healthy donors. Generated by immunoSEQ multiplex PCR, the TCRdb table keeps only in-frame clones and is missing some. The sample totals 110,000 to 150,000 clones. What was sequenced was PBMCs. The receptors shown here come from a man aged 35 to 55 in good health and CMV-seronegative. CDR3s include the opening cysteine and the closing phenylalanine or tryptophan. The D gene is left open where the match is weak.

V gene	D gene	J gene	CDR3 DNA	CDR3 protein
TRBV14	.	TRBJ1-2	TGTGCCAGCAGCCAAACACACTATGGCTACACCTTC	CASSQTHYGYTF
TRBV6-1	.	TRBJ1-2	TGTGCCAGCAGTGATAAAACGAGGGGACACGGCTATGGCTACACCTTC	CASSDKTRGHGYGYTF
TRBV15	.	TRBJ1-1	TGTGCCCACCAGCATTTAGACAGAGGCACTGAAGCCTTCTTT	CAHQHLDRGTEAFF
TRBV27	.	TRBJ1-6	TGTGCCAGCAGTTTTGCATCAAGTAGGACAGCAACTAATTCACCCCTCCACTTT	CASSFASSRTATNSPLHF
TRBV19	.	TRBJ2-5	TGTGCCAGTAGTATAGATCCGCAGGGTCAAGAGACCCAGTACTTC	CASSIDPQGQETQYF
TRBV29-1	.	TRBJ1-3	TGCAGCGTTGTACTACCCGGAAACACCATATATTTT	CSVVLPGNTIYF
TRBV2	TRBD1	TRBJ2-5	TGTGCCAGTAGTCCGGGACAGGGGCAAGAGACCCAGTACTTC	CASSPGQGQETQYF
TRBV5-8	.	TRBJ2-5	TGTGCCAGCAGCATTAAGCGGACGACTGGGACCCAGTACTTC	CASSIKRTTGTQYF
TRBV13	TRBD2	TRBJ2-3	TGTGCCAGCAGCCCAGCACTTAGCGGGGGGGCCCCTAGCACAGATACGCAGTATTTT	CASSPALSGGAPSTDTQYF
TRBV29-1	TRBD2	TRBJ2-1	TGCAGCGCGATGACTAGCGGGGGCATAAATGAGCAGTTCTTC	CSAMTSGGINEQFF
TRBV5-1	TRBD1	TRBJ2-2	TGCGCCAGCAGCTGGACAGGTTCCGCGAACACCGGGGAGCTGTTTTTT	CASSWTGSANTGELFF
TRBV27	.	TRBJ2-5	TGTGCCAGCAGTTTTCAGGGTCGAGAGACCCAGTACTTC	CASSFQGRETQYF
TRBV19	.	TRBJ1-1	TGTGCCAGTAGTAAGGACAGTGTGAACACTGAAGCTTTCTTT	CASSKDSVNTEAFF